This is a list of T cell receptor beta chains from one sample in a study of CD8 T cells in ankylosing spondylitis. TCRdb used MiXCR to reprocess the 5' RACE reads, holding one entry per CDR3 protein. The table lists hundreds of thousands of distinct CDR3 sequences, 25% to 30% of them singletons. Material: blood, either unsorted or a sorted T cell fraction (not recorded which). The receptors here all came from a male donor with ankylosing spondylitis. The CDR3 runs from the conserved cysteine through the conserved F or W. Part of the rows lack a size; the others show once, few, many or a class for expanded clones.

size | V | CDR3
few | TRBV29-1 | CSVETGDGNTIYF
few | TRBV5-6 | CASSWTGPSDTQYF
few | TRBV3-1 | CASSQGAEAFF
- | TRBV7-9 | CASSLGIGNTDTQYF
many | TRBV7-2 | CASSLAGGIYNEQFF
- | TRBV5-6 | CASTLGGGPSEQYF
few | TRBV12-3/TRBV12-4 | CASTWGGAKNIQYF
- | TRBV5-6 | CASRSTGGNTGELFF
- | TRBV25-1 | CASSELGEGAYEQYF
few | TRBV6-2/TRBV6-3 | CASSYSDPQTQYF
few | TRBV29-1 | CSVGGQGAVVAEAFF
- | TRBV20-1 | CSARTSGKGEQFF
few | TRBV12-3/TRBV12-4 | CASSLRERGQPQHF
few | TRBV20-1 | CSALRLRDTQYF
few | TRBV5-1 | CASSREARTDTQYF
few | TRBV12-3/TRBV12-4 | CASSPEQGDQPQHF
- | TRBV28 | CASSLPPAGRTETQYF
few | TRBV5-1 | CASSSLYGGSYNEQFF
- | TRBV29-1 | CTVFVSGNEKLFF
few | TRBV24-1 | CATSDPSGSNEQFF
- | TRBV6-5 | CDSSSGQGSYGYTF
- | TRBV11-2 | CASSFRGLADNEQFF
- | TRBV15 | CATSKDRRGEQYF
- | TRBV11-2 | CASSGIGGYYQETQYF
- | TRBV5-5 | CASSLGTGGAYGYTF
few | TRBV6-5 | CASSYSKRGWGNTEAFF
- | TRBV29-1 | CSVRRGGNTEAFF
few | TRBV6-2/TRBV6-3 | CASSYRDGRNTGELFF
- | TRBV7-8 | CASRRTRGGYEQYF
few | TRBV7-2 | CASSFQTQWDTGELFF
few | TRBV20-1 | CSASFGGRAELNYEQYF
- | TRBV7-2 | CASSPQLAGAYEQYF
many | TRBV30 | CAWSVTDTYPPGANVLTF
- | TRBV12-3/TRBV12-4 | CASTLWTSGGKPYEQYF
- | TRBV7-6 | CASSLESGSWGQPQHF
- | TRBV29-1 | CSVDEPSTMHF
- | TRBV10-3 | CAISESSLRANNEQFF
few | TRBV2 | CASSALREVTGELFF
- | TRBV5-1 | CASSFQANTGELFF
- | TRBV5-1 | CASSSQDRTEQFF
few | TRBV5-5 | CASSLETSSYEQYF
few | TRBV27 | CASREDARRTYNEQFF
- | TRBV20-1 | CSASNPTGLVGNTIYF
- | TRBV9 | CASSVSGQTVEQYF
few | TRBV6-1 | CASSEVIPTGWGLMNEQFF
- | TRBV5-4 | CASSAARGMNTEAFF
many | TRBV5-1 | CASHSGDTDTQYF
- | TRBV20-1 | CSARRTTYNEQFF
- | TRBV11-2 | CASSPRPRYNEQFF
- | TRBV12-3/TRBV12-4 | CASTSSGTGGYEQYF
- | TRBV3-1 | CASSQRTVGEKLFF
- | TRBV5-1 | CASDLGQGLNAGELFF
few | TRBV5-1 | CASSLGGTSGIYNEQFF
few | TRBV12-3/TRBV12-4 | CASESSHNNEQFF
- | TRBV3-1 | CASSQDPGGTGGEKLFF
- | TRBV19 | CASSHQSWASGRDNEQFF
- | TRBV19 | CASSNSVTAFF
few | TRBV12-3/TRBV12-4 | CASSLREAGQPQHF
- | TRBV29-1 | CSVDNGGSSYNEQFF